What follows is one T cell receptor beta chain and its context. CDR1 and CDR2 (germline): SGHDT, YYEEEE. The CDR3 is 15 residues long. V lost 3 bases, J lost 8 bases, and 9 bases stayed unmatched. It was with 60 Vbeta and 13 Jbeta primers that the PCR ran. Sequencing used immunoSEQ multiplex PCR; TCRdb keeps in-frame clones, though not all of them. The sample lists about 180,000 clones, roughly 82% occurring once. The data are from a study of cytomegalovirus exposure and HLA in healthy donors. The chain joins TRBV5-6 to TRBJ2-1, with 9 bases identical to TRBD2. This TCR came from a man in his forties in good health and CMV-seronegative. Sequenced input: PBMCs. The CDR3 here is CASSWRLAGRYEQFF. The CDR3 coding sequence is TGTGCCAGCAGCTGGCGCCTAGCGGGGAGATATGAGCAGTTCTTC. The full variable domain, completed using reference TRBV5-6 and TRBJ2-1, is DAGVTQSPTHLIKTRGQQVTLRCSPKSGHDTVSWYQQALGQGPQFIFQYYEEEERQRGNFPDRFSGHQFPNYSSELNVNALLLGDSALYLCASSWRLAGRYEQFFGPGTRLTVL.